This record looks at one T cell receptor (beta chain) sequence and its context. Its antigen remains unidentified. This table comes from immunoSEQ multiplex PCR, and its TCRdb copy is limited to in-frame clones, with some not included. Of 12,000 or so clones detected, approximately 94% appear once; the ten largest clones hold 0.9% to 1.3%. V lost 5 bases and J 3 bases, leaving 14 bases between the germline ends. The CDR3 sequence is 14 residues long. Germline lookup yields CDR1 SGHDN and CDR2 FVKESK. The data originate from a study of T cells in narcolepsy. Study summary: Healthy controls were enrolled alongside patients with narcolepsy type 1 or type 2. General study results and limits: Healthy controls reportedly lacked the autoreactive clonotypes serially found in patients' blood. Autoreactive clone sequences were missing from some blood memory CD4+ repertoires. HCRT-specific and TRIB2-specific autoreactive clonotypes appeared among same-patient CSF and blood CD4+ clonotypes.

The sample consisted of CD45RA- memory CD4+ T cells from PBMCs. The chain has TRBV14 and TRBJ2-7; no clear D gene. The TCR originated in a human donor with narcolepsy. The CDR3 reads CASSTRTGYYEQYF. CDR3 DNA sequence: TGTGCCAGCAGCACCCGGACGGGTTACTACGAGCAGTACTTC.